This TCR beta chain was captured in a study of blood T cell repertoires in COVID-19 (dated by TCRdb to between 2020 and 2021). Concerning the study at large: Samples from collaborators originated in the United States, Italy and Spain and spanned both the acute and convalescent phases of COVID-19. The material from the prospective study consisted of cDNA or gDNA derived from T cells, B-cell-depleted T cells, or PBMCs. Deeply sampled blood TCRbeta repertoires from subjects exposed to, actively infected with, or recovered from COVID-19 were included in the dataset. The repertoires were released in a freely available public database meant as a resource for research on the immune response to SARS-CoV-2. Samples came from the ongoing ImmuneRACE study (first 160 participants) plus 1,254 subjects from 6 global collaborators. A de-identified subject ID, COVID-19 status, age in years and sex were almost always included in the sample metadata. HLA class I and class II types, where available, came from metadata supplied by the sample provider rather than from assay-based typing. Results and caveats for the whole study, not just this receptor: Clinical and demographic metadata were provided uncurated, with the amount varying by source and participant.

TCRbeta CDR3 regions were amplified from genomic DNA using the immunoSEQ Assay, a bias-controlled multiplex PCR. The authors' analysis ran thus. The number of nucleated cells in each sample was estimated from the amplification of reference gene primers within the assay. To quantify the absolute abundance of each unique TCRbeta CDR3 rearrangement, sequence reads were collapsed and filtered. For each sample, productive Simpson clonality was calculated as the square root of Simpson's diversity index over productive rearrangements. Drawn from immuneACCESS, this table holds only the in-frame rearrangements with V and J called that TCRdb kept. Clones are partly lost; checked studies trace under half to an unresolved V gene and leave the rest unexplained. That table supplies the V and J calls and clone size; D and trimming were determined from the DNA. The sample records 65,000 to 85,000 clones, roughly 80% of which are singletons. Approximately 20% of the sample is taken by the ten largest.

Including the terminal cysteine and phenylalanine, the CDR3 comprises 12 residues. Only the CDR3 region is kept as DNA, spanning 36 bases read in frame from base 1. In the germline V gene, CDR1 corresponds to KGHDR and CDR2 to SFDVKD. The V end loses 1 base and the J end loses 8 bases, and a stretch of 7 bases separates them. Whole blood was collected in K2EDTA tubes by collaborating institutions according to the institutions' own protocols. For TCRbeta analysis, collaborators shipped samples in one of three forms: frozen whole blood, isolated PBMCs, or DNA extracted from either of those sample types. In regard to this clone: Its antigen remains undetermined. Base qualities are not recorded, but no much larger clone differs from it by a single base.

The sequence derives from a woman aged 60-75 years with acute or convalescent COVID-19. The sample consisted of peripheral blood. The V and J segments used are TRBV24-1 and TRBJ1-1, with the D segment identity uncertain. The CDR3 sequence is CATSDFGIEAFF. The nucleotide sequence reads TGTGCCACCAGTGATTTCGGGATCGAAGCTTTCTTT.